This passage covers 3 T cell receptor beta chains from one sample sequenced in a study of glioma-infiltrating T cells after dendritic cell vaccination. Some clones are missing from TCRdb's copy, which holds only in-frame ones; the method was immunoSEQ multiplex PCR. The sample lists 100,000 or so clones, 86% occurring once. Material: blood, obtained before dendritic cell vaccination. Every receptor here comes from a human donor with glioblastoma.

The chain uses TRBV28 and TRBJ2-7; the D is unclear. CDR3 length: 13 amino acids. The V gene's germline CDR1 is MDHEN and CDR2 SYDVKM. V was clipped by 3 bases and J by 1 base, with 7 bases between them. In DNA form, the CDR3 reads TGTGCCAGCAGTTTTGCCCGGTCCTACGAGCAGTACTTC. Translated, it gives CASSFARSYEQYF.

CDR3: CASRPDPRGTEAFF. Here the CDR3 DNA reads TGTGCCAGCAGACCCGACCCCCGGGGGACTGAAGCTTTCTTT. The chain couples TRBV6-6 to TRBJ1-1; a weak D match, TRBD1 (5 bases). Germline loops: CDR1 MNHNY, CDR2 SVGAGI (reference sequence). The ends were cut back, 6 bases at V and 5 bases at J, with 16 bases in the middle. This CDR3 spans 14 amino acids.

This rearrangement joins TRBV19 to TRBJ1-1, with a possible D match to TRBD1 (5 bases). This CDR3 region has 14 residues. Germline lookup yields CDR1 LNHDA and CDR2 SQIVND (reference sequence). V shed 7 bases and J shed 1 base, with 13 bases lying between them. In nucleotides, the CDR3 is TGTGCCAGTATCGGGGGACTTACGAACACTGAAGCTTTCTTT. Protein: CASIGGLTNTEAFF.